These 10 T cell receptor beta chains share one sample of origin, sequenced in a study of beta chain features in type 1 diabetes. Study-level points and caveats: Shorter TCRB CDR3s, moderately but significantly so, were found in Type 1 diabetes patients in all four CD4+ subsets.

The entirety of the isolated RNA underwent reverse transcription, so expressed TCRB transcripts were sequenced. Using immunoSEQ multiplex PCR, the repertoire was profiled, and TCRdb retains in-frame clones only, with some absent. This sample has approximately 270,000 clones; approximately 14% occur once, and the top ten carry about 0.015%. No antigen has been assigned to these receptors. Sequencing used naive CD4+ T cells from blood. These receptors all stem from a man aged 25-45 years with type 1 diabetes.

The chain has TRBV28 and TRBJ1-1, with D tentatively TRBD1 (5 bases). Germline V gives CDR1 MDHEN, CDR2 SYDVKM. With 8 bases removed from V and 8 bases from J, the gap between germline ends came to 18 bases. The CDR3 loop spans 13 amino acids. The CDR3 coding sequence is TGTGCCAGCGATGGAAAGGGAGGGGCCGAAGCTTTCTTT. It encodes CASDGKGGAEAFF.

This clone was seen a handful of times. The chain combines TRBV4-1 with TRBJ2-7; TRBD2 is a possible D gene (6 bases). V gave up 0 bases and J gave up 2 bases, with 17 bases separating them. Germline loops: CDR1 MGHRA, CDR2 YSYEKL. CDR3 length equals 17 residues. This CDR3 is CASSQDWGERPPYEQYF. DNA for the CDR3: TGCGCCAGCAGCCAAGATTGGGGGGAGAGGCCGCCCTACGAGCAGTACTTC.

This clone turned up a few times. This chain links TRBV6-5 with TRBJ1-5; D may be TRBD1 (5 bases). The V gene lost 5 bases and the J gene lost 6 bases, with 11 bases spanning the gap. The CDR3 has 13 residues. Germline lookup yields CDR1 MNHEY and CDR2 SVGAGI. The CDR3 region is CASSQGMGQPQHF. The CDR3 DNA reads TGTGCCAGCAGTCAGGGAATGGGTCAGCCCCAGCATTTT.

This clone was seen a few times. CDR3 nucleotides: TGTGCCAGCAGCTTAAACATCTACGAGCAGTACTTC. Protein sequence: CASSLNIYEQYF. This rearrangement joins TRBV7-8 to TRBJ2-7; no clear D gene. Germline lookup yields CDR1 SGHVS and CDR2 FQNEAQ. This CDR3 is built from 12 residues. Trimming took off 2 bases at V and 3 bases at J, with 5 bases between the two ends.

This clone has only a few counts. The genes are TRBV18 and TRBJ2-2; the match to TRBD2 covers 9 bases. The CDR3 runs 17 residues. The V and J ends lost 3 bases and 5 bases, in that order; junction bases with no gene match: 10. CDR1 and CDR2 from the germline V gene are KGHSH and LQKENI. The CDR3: CASSPGAGGLWTGELFF. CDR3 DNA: TGTGCCAGCTCACCCGGAGCGGGAGGCCTCTGGACCGGGGAGCTGTTTTTT.

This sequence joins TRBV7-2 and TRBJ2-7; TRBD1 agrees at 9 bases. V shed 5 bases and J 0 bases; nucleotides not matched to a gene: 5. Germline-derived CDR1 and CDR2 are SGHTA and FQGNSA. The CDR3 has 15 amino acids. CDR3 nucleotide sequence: TGTGCCAGCAGCGTCGGACAGGGGCCCTCCTACGAGCAGTACTTC. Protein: CASSVGQGPSYEQYF.

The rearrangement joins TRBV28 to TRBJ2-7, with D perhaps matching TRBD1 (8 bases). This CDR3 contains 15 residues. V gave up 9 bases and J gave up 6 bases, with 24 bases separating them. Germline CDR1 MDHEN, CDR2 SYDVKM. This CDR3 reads CASTDYRGGFSEQYF. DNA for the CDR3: TGTGCCAGTACGGACTACAGGGGGGGATTCTCCGAGCAGTACTTC. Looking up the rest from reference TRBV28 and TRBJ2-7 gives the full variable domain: DVKVTQSSRYLVKRTGEKVFLECVQDMDHENMFWYRQDPGLGLRLIYFSYDVKMKEKGDIPEGYSVSREKKERFSLILESASTNQTSMYLCASTDYRGGFSEQYFGPGTRLTVT.

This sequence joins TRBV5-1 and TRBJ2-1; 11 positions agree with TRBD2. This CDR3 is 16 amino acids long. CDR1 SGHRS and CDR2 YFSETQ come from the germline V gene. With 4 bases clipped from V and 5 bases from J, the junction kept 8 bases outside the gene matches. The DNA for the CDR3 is TGCGCCAGCAGCCCCCTGACTAGCGGGGTTAACAATGAGCAGTTCTTC. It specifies CASSPLTSGVNNEQFF.

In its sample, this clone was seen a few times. DNA for the CDR3: TGTGCCAGCAGCTGGAAGGGGCGCCTCGCCAAAAACATTCAGTACTTC. The encoded protein is CASSWKGRLAKNIQYF. The V gene is TRBV11-2, the J gene TRBJ2-4, with D possibly being TRBD1 (5 bases). V lost 4 bases, J lost 1 base, and 14 bases lay in between. Germline lookup yields CDR1 SGHAT and CDR2 FQNNGV. The CDR3 contains 16 residues.

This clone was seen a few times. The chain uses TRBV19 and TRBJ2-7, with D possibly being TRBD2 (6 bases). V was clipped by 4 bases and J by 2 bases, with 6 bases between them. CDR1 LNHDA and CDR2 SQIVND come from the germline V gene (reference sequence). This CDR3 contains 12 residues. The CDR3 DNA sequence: TGTGCCAGTAGTAGCGGGACCTACGAGCAGTACTTC. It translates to CASSSGTYEQYF.